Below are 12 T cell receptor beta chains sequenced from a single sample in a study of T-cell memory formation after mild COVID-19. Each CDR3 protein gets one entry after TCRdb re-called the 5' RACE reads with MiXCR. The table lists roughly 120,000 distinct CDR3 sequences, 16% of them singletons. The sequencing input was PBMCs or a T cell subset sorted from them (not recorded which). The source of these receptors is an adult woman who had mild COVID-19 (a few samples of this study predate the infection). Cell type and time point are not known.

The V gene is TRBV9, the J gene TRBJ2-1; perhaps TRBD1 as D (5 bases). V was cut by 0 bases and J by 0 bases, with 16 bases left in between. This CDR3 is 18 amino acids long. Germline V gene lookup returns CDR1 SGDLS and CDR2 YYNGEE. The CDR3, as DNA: TGTGCCAGCAGCGTAGCATCTGGGGCTCCGAGCTCCTACAATGAGCAGTTCTTC. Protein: CASSVASGAPSSYNEQFF.

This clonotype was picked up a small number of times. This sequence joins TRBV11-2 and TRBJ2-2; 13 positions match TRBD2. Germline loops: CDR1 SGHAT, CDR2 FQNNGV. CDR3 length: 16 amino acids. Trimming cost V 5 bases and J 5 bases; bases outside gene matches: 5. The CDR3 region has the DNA TGTGCCAGCAGCGGCCGACTAGCGGGAGGAACCGGGGAGCTGTTTTTT. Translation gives CASSGRLAGGTGELFF.

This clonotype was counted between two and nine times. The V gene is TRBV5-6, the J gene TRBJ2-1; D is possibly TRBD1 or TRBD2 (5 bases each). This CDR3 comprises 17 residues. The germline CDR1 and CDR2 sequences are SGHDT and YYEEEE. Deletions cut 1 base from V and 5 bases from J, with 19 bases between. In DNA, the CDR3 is TGTGCCAGCAGCTTGATTGGATTAACGGGACCAGACAATGAGCAGTTCTTC. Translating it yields CASSLIGLTGPDNEQFF.

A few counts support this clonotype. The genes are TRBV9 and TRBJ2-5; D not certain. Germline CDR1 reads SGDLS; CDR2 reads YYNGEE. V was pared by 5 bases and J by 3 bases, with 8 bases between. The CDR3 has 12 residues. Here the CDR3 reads CASRGDEETQYF. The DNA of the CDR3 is TGTGCCAGCAGGGGCGATGAAGAGACCCAGTACTTC. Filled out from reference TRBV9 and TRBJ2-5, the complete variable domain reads DSGVTQTPKHLITATGQRVTLRCSPRSGDLSVYWYQQSLDQGLQFLIQYYNGEERAKGNILERFSAQQFPDLHSELNLSSLELGDSALYFCASRGDEETQYFGPGTRLLVL.

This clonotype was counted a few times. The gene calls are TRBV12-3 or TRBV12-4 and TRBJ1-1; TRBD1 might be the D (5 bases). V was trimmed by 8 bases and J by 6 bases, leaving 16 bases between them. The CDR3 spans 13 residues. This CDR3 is CASLVRGEAEAFF. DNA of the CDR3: TGTGCCAGCTTAGTAAGGGGCGAGGCTGAAGCTTTCTTT.

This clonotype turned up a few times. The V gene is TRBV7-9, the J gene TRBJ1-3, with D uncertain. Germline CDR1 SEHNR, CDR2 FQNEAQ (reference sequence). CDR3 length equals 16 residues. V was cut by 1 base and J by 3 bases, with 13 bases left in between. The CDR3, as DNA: TGTGCCAGCAGCTTAGGCCTCGGGGATGGTGGAAACACCATATATTTT. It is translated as CASSLGLGDGGNTIYF.

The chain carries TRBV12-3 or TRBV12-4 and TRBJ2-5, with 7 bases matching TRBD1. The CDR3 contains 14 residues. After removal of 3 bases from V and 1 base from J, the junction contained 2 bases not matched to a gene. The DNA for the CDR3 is TGTGCCAGCAGTTTTTCAGGGGGCCAAGAGACCCAGTACTTC. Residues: CASSFSGGQETQYF.

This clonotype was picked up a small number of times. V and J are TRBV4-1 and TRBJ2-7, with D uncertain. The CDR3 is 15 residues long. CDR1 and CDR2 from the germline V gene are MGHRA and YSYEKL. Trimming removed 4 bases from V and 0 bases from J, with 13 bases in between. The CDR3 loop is CASSLRTESSYEQYF. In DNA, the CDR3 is TGCGCCAGCAGCCTACGGACCGAGAGCTCCTACGAGCAGTACTTC.

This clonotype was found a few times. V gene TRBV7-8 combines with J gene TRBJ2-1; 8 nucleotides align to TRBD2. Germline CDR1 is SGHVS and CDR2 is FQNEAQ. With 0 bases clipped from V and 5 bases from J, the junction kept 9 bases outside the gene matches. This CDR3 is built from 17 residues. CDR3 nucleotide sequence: TGTGCCAGCAGCTTAGCGGTTACGGGAGGGCAACACAATGAGCAGTTCTTC. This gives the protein CASSLAVTGGQHNEQFF.

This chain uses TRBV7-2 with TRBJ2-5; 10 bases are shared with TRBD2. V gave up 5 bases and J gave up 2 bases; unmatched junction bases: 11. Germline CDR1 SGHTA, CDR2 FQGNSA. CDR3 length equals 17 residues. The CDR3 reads CASSAIPSGGSQETQYF. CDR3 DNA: TGTGCCAGCAGCGCCATCCCTAGCGGGGGCTCTCAAGAGACCCAGTACTTC.

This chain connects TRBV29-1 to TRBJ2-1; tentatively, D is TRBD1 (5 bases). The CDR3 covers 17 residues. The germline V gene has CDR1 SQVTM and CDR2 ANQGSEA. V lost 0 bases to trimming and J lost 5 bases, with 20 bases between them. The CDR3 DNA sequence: TGCAGCGTTGAAGATGCGACGTGGTGGCAGGGCAACAATGAGCAGTTCTTC. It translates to CSVEDATWWQGNNEQFF.

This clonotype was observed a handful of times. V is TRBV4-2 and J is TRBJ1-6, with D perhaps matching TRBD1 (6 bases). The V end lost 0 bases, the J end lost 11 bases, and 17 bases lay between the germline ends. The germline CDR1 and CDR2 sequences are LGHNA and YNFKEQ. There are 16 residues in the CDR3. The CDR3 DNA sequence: TGTGCCAGCAGCCAAGATGAGGCAGGGGAGAGTGCACCCCTCCACTTT. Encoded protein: CASSQDEAGESAPLHF.